The present entry profiles one T cell receptor (beta chain) with its context. What it binds is not known. This specimen belongs to a study of cytomegalovirus exposure and HLA in healthy donors. Turning to the study itself: The same platform was used for the 120 validation repertoires and the 600 to 850 first-cohort repertoires, a later analysis reported. Whole-study findings and limits: Within the 120 validation repertoires, first-cohort TCR clusters tended to co-occur, according to a later analysis. The listing of fewer than 200 TCR beta chains classed them as cytomegalovirus-associated. In vitro, three CMV-associated chains proved specific for CMV antigens.

TCRdb's copy holds only in-frame clones and misses some; the assay was immunoSEQ multiplex PCR. Of roughly 100,000 clones listed, around 90% are singletons. This CDR3 is 14 amino acids long. The ends lost 5 bases at V and 2 bases at J; junction bases unmatched: 4. The germline V gene has CDR1 MNHEY and CDR2 SVGAGI. The source material was PBMCs. The rearrangement uses TRBV6-5 and TRBJ2-7; 9 bases are shared with TRBD2. The sequence was obtained from a woman under 30 in good health and CMV-seropositive. The CDR3 DNA reads TGTGCCAGCAGTAGGCGGGAGGGTCCCTACGAGCAGTACTTC. Protein: CASSRREGPYEQYF.